This TCR beta chain was sequenced for a study of cytomegalovirus exposure and HLA in healthy donors. Only a few counts were recorded for this clone. The antigen remains unidentified. 13 Jbeta primers and 60 Vbeta primers were used for the PCR. Using immunoSEQ multiplex PCR, the repertoire was profiled, and TCRdb retains in-frame clones only, with some absent. The sample shows under 150,000 clones, roughly 79% of them seen only once. The CDR3 is 13 amino acids. CDR1 and CDR2 (germline): SGDLS, YYNGEE. With V trimmed by 3 bases and J by 5 bases, 3 bases remained unmatched. Study outcomes and limitations: A highly shared variant cluster was judged a likely technical artifact. Generally TCR sequences proved uncommon, though certain public TCRs appeared in numerous donors. TRBV6-2, TRBV6-3 and some other V segments were excluded as indistinguishable.

Input material: PBMCs. This receptor was obtained from a male donor in good health and CMV-seronegative. V usage is TRBV9 and J usage is TRBJ1-2; TRBD1 agrees at 8 bases. CDR3 in DNA: TGTGCCAGCAGCGCGCGGACAGGGTATGGCTACACCTTC. This codes for CASSARTGYGYTF. Variable domain in full (rest from reference TRBV9 and TRBJ1-2): DSGVTQTPKHLITATGQRVTLRCSPRSGDLSVYWYQQSLDQGLQFLIQYYNGEERAKGNILERFSAQQFPDLHSELNLSSLELGDSALYFCASSARTGYGYTFGSGTRLTVV.